The TCR beta chain described here comes from a study of T cell responses to AZD1222 COVID-19 vaccine. Study conclusions and caveats: It should be noted that donors were predominantly white British and more often female, and clonal diversity was possibly underestimated. AZD1222 recipients seropositive at baseline numbered only 5 to 7.

The CDR3 length is 15 residues. V gave up 3 bases and J gave up 10 bases; unmatched junction bases: 8. From germline, CDR1 is SGHNT and CDR2 YYREEE (reference sequence). Method: immunoSEQ multiplex PCR; TCRdb's copy keeps in-frame clones and lacks some. The top ten hold roughly 19% of the sample, which has around 100,000 clones, roughly 88% seen once. This clone is medium-sized in the sample. Its specificity is unknown. The rearrangement joins TRBV5-4 to TRBJ1-6; 9 bases agree with TRBD1. The source material was peripheral blood, sampled on day 0 of AZD1222 vaccination. The receptor comes from an adult in good health. The CDR3 loop is CASSWNRGLGSPLHF. The CDR3 coding sequence is TGTGCCAGCAGCTGGAACAGGGGGCTCGGATCACCCCTCCACTTT.